This T cell receptor (beta chain) came from a study of blood T cell repertoires in COVID-19. As for the study in general: From the United States, Italy and Spain came samples of acute and convalescent COVID-19.

Researchers sorted participants into cohorts using their self-reported clinical history. Repertoires were generated with immunoSEQ multiplex PCR, while TCRdb's copy carries only in-frame clones and drops some. The sample has more than 150,000 clones, about 85% seen once. Trimming cost V 4 bases and J 2 bases, with 8 bases left between them. CDR1 is LNHDA and CDR2 is SQIVND in the germline V gene (reference sequence). The CDR3 totals 13 residues. This clonotype was sampled from a young woman who had recovered from COVID-19. The chain has TRBV19 and TRBJ2-5, with a possible D match to TRBD1 (6 bases). Material: PBMCs or T cells enriched from blood (not recorded which). The CDR3 sequence is CASSKQGQETQYF. DNA of the CDR3: TGTGCCAGTAGTAAGCAGGGGCAAGAGACCCAGTACTTC.